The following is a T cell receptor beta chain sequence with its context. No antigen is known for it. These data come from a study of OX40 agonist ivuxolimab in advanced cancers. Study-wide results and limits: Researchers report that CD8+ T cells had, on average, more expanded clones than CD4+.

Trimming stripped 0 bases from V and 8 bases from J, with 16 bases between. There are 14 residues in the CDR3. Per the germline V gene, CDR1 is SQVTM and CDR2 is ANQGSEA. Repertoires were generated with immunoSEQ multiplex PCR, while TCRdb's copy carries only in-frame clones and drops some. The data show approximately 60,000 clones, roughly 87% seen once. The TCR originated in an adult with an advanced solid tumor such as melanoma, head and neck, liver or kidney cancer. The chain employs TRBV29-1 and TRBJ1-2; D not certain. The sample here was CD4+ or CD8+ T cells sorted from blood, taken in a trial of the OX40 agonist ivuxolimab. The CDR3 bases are TGCAGCGTTGAAGAGTGGGCAGCACCTACAGGCTACACCTTC. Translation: CSVEEWAAPTGYTF.